Presented here are 5 T cell receptor beta chains from one specimen sequenced in a study of T cell responses to AZD1222 COVID-19 vaccine. Generated by immunoSEQ multiplex PCR, the TCRdb table keeps only in-frame clones and is missing some. The sample carries 90,000 to 130,000 clones, approximately 83% recorded once. This sample comprised peripheral blood, obtained on day 0 of AZD1222 vaccination. These receptors came from an adult in good health.

The genes are TRBV2 and TRBJ1-4, with TRBD1 as a possible D gene (6 bases). The CDR3 spans 14 residues. V was clipped by 6 bases and J by 14 bases, with 22 bases between them. Germline V gene lookup returns CDR1 SNHLY and CDR2 FYNNEI. The CDR3 nucleotides are TGTGCCAGCAGGTGGCAGGGGAAGTTCGCGGGTCTGTTTTTT. The encoded protein is CASRWQGKFAGLFF.

The chain employs TRBV5-6 and TRBJ1-5; D not resolved. V gave up 0 bases and J gave up 1 base, with 5 bases separating them. Germline CDR1 and CDR2: SGHDT and YYEEEE. The CDR3 extends over 14 amino acids. Here the CDR3 DNA reads TGTGCCAGCAGCTTGGGGCAGAGCAATCAGCCCCAGCATTTT. Translating gives CASSLGQSNQPQHF.

V is TRBV5-4 and J is TRBJ2-3; D tentatively reads TRBD1 or TRBD2 (5 bases each). Trimming removed 8 bases at V and 3 bases at J, with 16 bases between. CDR1 is SGHNT and CDR2 is YYREEE in the germline V gene (reference sequence). The CDR3 sequence is 14 residues long. The CDR3 nucleotides read TGTGCCAGTACAGAGGGGAGAGGAACAGATACGCAGTATTTT. Protein sequence: CASTEGRGTDTQYF.

The chain links TRBV18 to TRBJ1-1; tentatively, D is TRBD1 (6 bases). CDR3 length: 13 amino acids. The V end lost 4 bases, the J end lost 6 bases, and 12 bases lay between the germline ends. Germline V gives CDR1 KGHSH, CDR2 LQKENI. The CDR3 bases are TGTGCCAGCTCACAAACAGGGCAGGCTGAAGCTTTCTTT. It codes for CASSQTGQAEAFF.

V and J are TRBV6-4 and TRBJ1-5; D uncertain. V was cut by 6 bases and J by 4 bases, with 19 bases left in between. CDR3 length: 16 amino acids. Germline V lookup: CDR1 MRHNA, CDR2 SNTAGT. The CDR3 sequence is CASRVRRKGGNQPQHF. The CDR3, as DNA: TGTGCCAGCAGGGTTCGGAGGAAGGGTGGAAATCAGCCCCAGCATTTT.